This TCR beta chain was identified during a study of shared clonotypes between healthy human individuals. There were no recent acute infections or vaccinations among the donors, who were healthy HIV-negative adults. Donors comprised only Caucasian adults living in Nashville, Tennessee. Germline V gene lookup returns CDR1 MDHEN and CDR2 SYDVKM. Between the trimmed V and J ends, which lost 10 bases and 3 bases, there was a span of 10 bases. The CDR3 contains 12 residues. Some clones are missing from TCRdb's copy, which holds only in-frame ones; the method was immunoSEQ multiplex PCR. The data contain a few million clones, approximately 95% of them singletons. The study, taken as a whole, reports: Rarefaction demonstrated incomplete sorted-subset sequencing despite large depth.

To note about this clone: As yet, its antigen is unknown.

This chain joins TRBV28 and TRBJ1-5; no reliable D call. The sequence was collected from a man between 18 and 29 years old in good health. Some clones in this sample may be carry-over from other donors' samples. Sequenced sample: naive CD4+ T cells from PBMCs. The subset: CD45RA+ positively selected. The CDR3 coding sequence is TGTGCCACCTTGACTCCCAATCAGCCCCAGCATTTT. Translating it yields CATLTPNQPQHF.